This TCR beta chain was observed in a study of Graves' ophthalmopathy and Graves' hyperthyroidism. The authors amplified TCR beta CDR3 regions from RNA transcripts. HTBI-primed RT-PCR formed the first round, and a multiplex PCR formed the second. TCRdb independently ran MiXCR on the multiplex PCR reads; one entry per CDR3 protein. The sample comprises roughly 350,000 distinct CDR3 sequences, about 18% of which are singletons, and roughly 2.3% rests with the top ten. Germline loops: CDR1 SGHKS, CDR2 YYEKEE (reference sequence). Trimming left V 0 bases short and J 4 bases short, with 16 bases between. The length of the CDR3 is 16 residues. There are many counts of this clonotype.

Material for sequencing was peripheral blood. The chain carries TRBV5-5 and TRBJ1-2; unclear D gene. The sequence came from an adult woman with stable Graves' hyperthyroidism. In DNA, the CDR3 is TGTGCCAGCAGCTTGGAACCCCAGCGAGGTGCCTATGGCTACACCTTC. Its translation is CASSLEPQRGAYGYTF.